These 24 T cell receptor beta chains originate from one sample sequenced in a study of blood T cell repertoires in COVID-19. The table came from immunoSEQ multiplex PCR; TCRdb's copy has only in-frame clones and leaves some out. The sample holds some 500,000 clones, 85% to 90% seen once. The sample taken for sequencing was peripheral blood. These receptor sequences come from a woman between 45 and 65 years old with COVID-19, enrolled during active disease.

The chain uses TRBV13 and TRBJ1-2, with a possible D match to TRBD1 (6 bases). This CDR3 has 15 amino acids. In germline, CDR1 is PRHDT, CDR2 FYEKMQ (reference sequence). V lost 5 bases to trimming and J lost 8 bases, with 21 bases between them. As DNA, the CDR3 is TGTGCCAGCAGCCTCGAGGGGGGGCGAGCGTTGGGCTACACCTTC. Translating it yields CASSLEGGRALGYTF.

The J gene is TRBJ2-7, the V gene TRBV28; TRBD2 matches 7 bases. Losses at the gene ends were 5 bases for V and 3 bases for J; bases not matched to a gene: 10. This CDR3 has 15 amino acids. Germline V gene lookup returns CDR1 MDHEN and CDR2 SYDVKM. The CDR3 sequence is CASSPLGGTLYEQYF. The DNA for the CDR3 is TGTGCCAGCAGTCCCCTGGGAGGGACCCTCTACGAGCAGTACTTC.

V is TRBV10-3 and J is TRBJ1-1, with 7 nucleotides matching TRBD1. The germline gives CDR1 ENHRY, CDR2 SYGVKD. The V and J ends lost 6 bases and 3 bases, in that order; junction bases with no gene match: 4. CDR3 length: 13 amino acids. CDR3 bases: TGTGCCATCAGCTCAACAGGGGACACTGAAGCTTTCTTT. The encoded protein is CAISSTGDTEAFF.

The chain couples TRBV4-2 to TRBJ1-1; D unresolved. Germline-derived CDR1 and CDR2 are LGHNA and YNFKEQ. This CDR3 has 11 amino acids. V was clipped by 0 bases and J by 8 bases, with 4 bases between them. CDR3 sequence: CASSQDREAFF. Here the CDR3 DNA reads TGTGCCAGCAGCCAAGACAGGGAAGCTTTCTTT.

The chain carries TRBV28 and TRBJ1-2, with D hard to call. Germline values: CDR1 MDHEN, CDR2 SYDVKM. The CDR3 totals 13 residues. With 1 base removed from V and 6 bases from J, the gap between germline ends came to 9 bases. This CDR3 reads CASSLFGEDGYTF. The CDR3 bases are TGTGCCAGCAGTTTATTTGGGGAGGATGGCTACACCTTC.

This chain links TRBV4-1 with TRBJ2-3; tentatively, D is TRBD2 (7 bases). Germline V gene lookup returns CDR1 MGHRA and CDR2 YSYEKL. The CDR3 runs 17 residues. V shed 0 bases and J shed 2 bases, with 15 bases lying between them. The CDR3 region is CASSQDRRGGPTDTQYF. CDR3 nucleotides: TGCGCCAGCAGCCAAGATCGGAGGGGGGGGCCCACAGATACGCAGTATTTT.

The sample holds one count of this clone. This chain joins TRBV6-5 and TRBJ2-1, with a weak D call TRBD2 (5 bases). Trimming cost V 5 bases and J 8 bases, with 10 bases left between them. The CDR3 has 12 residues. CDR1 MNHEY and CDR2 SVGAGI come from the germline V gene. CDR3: CASSLEGYEQFF. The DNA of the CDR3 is TGTGCCAGCAGTCTCGAGGGATATGAGCAGTTCTTC.

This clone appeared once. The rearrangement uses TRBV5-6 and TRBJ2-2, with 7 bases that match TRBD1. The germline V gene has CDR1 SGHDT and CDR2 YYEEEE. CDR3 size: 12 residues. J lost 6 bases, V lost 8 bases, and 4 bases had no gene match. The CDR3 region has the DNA TGTGCCAGTCACCAGGGGGCCGGGGAGCTGTTTTTT. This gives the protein CASHQGAGELFF.

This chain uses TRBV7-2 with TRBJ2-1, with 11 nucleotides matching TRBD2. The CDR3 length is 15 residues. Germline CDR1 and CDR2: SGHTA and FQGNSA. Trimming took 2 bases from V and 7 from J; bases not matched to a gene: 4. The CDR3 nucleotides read TGTGCCAGCAGCTTATCGGGACTAGCGGTGAATGAGCAGTTCTTC. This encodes CASSLSGLAVNEQFF.

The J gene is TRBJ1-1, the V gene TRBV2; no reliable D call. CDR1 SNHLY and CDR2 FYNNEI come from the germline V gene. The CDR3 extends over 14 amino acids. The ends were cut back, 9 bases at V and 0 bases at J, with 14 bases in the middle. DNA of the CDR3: TGTGCCAGTTCATCCGGGAGGGTGAACACTGAAGCTTTCTTT. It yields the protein CASSSGRVNTEAFF. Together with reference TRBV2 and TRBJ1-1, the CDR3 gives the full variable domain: EPEVTQTPSHQVTQMGQEVILRCVPISNHLYFYWYRQILGQKVEFLVSFYNNEISEKSEIFDDQFSVERPDGSNFTLKIRSTKLEDSAMYFCASSSGRVNTEAFFGQGTRLTVV.

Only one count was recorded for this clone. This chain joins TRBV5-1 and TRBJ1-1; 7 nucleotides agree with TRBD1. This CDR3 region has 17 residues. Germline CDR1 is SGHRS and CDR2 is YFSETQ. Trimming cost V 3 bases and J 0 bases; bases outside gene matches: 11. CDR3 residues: CASSWRGQGTVNTEAFF. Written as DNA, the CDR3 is TGCGCCAGCAGCTGGAGGGGGCAGGGTACAGTGAACACTGAAGCTTTCTTT. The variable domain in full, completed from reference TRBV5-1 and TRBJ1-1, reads KAGVTQTPRYLIKTRGQQVTLSCSPISGHRSVSWYQQTPGQGLQFLFEYFSETQRNKGNFPGRFSGRQFSNSRSEMNVSTLELGDSALYLCASSWRGQGTVNTEAFFGQGTRLTVV.

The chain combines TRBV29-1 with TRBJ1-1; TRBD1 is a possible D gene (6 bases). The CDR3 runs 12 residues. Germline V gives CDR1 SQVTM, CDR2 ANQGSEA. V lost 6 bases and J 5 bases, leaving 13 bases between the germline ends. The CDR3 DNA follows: TGCAGCGTGGATACAGGGTCTACTGAAGCTTTCTTT. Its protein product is CSVDTGSTEAFF.

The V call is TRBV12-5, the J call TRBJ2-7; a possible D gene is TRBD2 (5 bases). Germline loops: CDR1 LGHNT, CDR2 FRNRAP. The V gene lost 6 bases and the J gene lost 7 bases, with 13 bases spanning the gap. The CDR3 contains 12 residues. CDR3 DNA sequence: TGTGCTAGTGGGACGGATTGGAGGGAGCAGTACTTC. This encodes CASGTDWREQYF. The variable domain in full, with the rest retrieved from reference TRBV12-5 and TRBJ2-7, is DARVTQTPRHKVTEMGQEVTMRCQPILGHNTVFWYRQTMMQGLELLAYFRNRAPLDDSGMPKDRFSAEMPDATLATLKIQPSEPRDSAVYFCASGTDWREQYFGPGTRLTVT.

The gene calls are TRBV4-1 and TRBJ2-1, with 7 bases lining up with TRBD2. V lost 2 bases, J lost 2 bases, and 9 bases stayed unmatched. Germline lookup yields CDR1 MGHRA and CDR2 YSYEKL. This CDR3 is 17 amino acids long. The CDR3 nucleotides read TGCGCCAGCAGCCAATACTCCAGCGGGGCTACCTACAATGAGCAGTTCTTC. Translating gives CASSQYSSGATYNEQFF.

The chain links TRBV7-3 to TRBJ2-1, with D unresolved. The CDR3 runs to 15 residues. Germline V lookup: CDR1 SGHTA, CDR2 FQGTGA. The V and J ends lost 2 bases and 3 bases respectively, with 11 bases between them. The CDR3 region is CASSLSTSYYNEQFF. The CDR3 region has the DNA TGTGCCAGCAGCTTATCTACCTCATACTACAATGAGCAGTTCTTC. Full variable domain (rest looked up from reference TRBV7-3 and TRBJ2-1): GAGVSQTPSNKVTEKGKYVELRCDPISGHTALYWYRQSLGQGPEFLIYFQGTGAADDSGLPNDRFFAVRPEGSVSTLKIQRTERGDSAVYLCASSLSTSYYNEQFFGPGTRLTVL.

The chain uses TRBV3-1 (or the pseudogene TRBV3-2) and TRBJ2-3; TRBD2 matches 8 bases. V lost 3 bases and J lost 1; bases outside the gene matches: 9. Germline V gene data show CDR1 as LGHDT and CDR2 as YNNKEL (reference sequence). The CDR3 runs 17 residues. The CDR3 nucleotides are TGTGCCAGCAGCCATGGGTGGAGCGGGGGTCGCACAGATACGCAGTATTTT. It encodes CASSHGWSGGRTDTQYF.

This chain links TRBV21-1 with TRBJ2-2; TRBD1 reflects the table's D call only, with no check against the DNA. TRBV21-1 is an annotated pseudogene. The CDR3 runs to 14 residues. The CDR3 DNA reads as TGTGCCAGACAGGGAGAGTCCGGTGGCGGGGAGCTGTTTTTT. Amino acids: CARQGESGGGELFF.

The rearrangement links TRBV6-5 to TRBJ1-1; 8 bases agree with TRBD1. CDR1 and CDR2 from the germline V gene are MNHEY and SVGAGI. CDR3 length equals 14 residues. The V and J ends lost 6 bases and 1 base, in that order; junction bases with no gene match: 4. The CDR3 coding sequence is TGTGCCAGCAGGCTACAGGGGGGGAACACTGAAGCTTTCTTT. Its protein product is CASRLQGGNTEAFF.

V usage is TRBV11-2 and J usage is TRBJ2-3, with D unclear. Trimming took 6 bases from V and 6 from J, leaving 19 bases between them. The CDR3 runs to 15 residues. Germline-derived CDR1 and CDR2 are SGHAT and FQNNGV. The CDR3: CASRSRVVAPDTQYF. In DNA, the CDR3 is TGTGCCAGCAGGTCGCGAGTTGTCGCCCCGGATACGCAGTATTTT.

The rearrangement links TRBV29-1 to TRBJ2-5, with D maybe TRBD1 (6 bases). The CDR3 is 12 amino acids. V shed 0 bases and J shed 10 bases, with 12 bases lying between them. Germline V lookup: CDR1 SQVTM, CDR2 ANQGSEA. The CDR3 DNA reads TGCAGCGTTGAAGATGACAGGAGCTACCAGTACTTC. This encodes CSVEDDRSYQYF.

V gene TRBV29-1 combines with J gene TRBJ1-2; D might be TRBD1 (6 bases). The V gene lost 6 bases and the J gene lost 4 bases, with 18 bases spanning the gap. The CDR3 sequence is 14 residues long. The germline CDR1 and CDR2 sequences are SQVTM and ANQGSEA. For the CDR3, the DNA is TGCAGCGTCGGAGACGACCGGACAGTCTATGGCTACACCTTC. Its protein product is CSVGDDRTVYGYTF.

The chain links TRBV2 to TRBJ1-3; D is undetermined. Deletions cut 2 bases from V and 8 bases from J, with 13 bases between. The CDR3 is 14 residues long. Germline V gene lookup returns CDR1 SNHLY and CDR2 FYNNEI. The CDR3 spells CASSENPVVDTIYF. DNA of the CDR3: TGTGCCAGCAGTGAAAATCCGGTGGTGGACACCATATATTTT.

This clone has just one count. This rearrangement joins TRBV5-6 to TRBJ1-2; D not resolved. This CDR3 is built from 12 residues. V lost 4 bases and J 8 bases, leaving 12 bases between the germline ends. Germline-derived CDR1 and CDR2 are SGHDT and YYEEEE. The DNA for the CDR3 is TGTGCCAGCAGCCCCGCGGCTGGGGGCTACACCTTC. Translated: CASSPAAGGYTF.

The CDR3 reads CASSLAGQGKAWGYTF. CDR3 coding DNA: TGTGCCAGCAGCTTAGCGGGACAGGGGAAGGCGTGGGGCTACACCTTC. The chain recombines TRBV7-2 with TRBJ1-2, with 10 bases fitting TRBD1. CDR1 SGHTA and CDR2 FQGNSA come from the germline V gene. The CDR3 sequence is 16 residues long. The J segment lost 8 bases and the V segment lost 0 bases, leaving 9 bases of the junction unmatched.